This TCR beta chain was obtained from a study of T cell repertoires in cytomegalovirus infection. Study as a whole: Public TCR beta signatures were indicative of both CMV infection and a matching HLA type.

The CDR3 covers 16 residues. J gave up 8 bases and V 0 bases, and 8 bases lay outside the gene matches. TCRdb passed the reads through MiXCR, listing each CDR3 protein once. The sample contains approximately 1,000,000 distinct CDR3 sequences, roughly 30% of which appear only once. To note about this clonotype: The antigen remains undetermined.

The sequencing here drew on cultured CD8+ T cells from PBMCs, taken from culture after CMV antigen stimulation. The sequence derives from a human donor in good health (CMV status not recorded). Some clones in this sample may be carry-over from other donors' samples. The gene calls are TRBV23-1 and TRBJ2-1; 9 nucleotides match TRBD1. TRBV23-1 is annotated as an ORF whose role is uncertain. The CDR3 is CASSQSPGQGGDEQFF. The DNA for the CDR3 is TGCGCCAGCAGTCAATCCCCGGGACAGGGAGGGGATGAGCAGTTCTTC.